This T cell receptor (beta chain) was captured in a study of T cells in Graves' hyperthyroidism and ophthalmopathy. RNA transcripts served as the template for amplifying TCR beta CDR3 regions. First-round RT-PCR of the TCR CDR3 relied on the HTBI primer set. TCRdb itself ran the multiplex PCR reads through MiXCR, one entry per CDR3 protein. In the table there are about 840,000 distinct CDR3 sequences, about 38% of which are singletons. With 5 bases clipped from V and 5 bases from J, the junction kept 6 bases outside the gene matches. This CDR3 has 12 residues. The germline V gene encodes CDR1 SQVTM and CDR2 ANQGSEA.

The receptor was isolated from a man aged 18 to 30 with Graves' hyperthyroidism. Input material: blood. The gene calls are TRBV29-1 and TRBJ2-7; TRBD1 agrees at 7 bases. The chain's CDR3 is CSVRQGHDEQYF. The CDR3 DNA is TGCAGCGTTCGACAGGGTCATGACGAGCAGTACTTC.